This T cell receptor (beta chain) was found in a study of OX40 agonist ivuxolimab in advanced cancers. Study background: Participants averaged approximately 61 years of age (range roughly 23 to 90) and were around 83% male.

Sequencing used immunoSEQ multiplex PCR; TCRdb keeps in-frame clones, though not all of them. The table lists some 86,000 clones, about 85% of them singletons, with about 4% in the top ten. The germline V gene encodes CDR1 MGHRA and CDR2 YSYEKL. V dropped 4 bases and J dropped 5; count of bases not matched to a gene: 16. The CDR3 is 20 residues long. This receptor was taken from an adult with an advanced solid tumor such as melanoma, head and neck, liver or kidney cancer. The rearrangement links TRBV4-1 to TRBJ2-2; 13 nucleotides align to TRBD2. This sample comprised CD4+ or CD8+ T cells sorted from blood, obtained in a trial of the OX40 agonist ivuxolimab. Here the CDR3 reads CASSRFLPGLAGVRTGELFF. In nucleotides, the CDR3 is TGCGCCAGCAGCCGCTTCCTTCCCGGACTAGCGGGAGTTAGGACCGGGGAGCTGTTTTTT.